The 27 T cell receptor beta chains reported below all come from one sample, sequenced in a study of T-cell reconstitution after alpha-beta-depleted transplantation in children. Unique molecular identifiers were built into the TCRbeta library. TCRdb recomputed calls from the PCR reads with MiXCR, one row per CDR3 protein. The profile shows approximately 490,000 distinct CDR3 sequences, about an eighth of them singletons. The sample consisted of PBMCs from the stem cell graft donor, taken from the stem cell graft. These receptors were collected from a human donor who donated a stem cell graft to a child with combined immunodeficiency.

V is TRBV18 and J is TRBJ1-4; a possible D gene is TRBD1 (6 bases). Trimming shortened V by 3 bases and J by 10 bases, and 15 bases separated the two germline ends. CDR1 and CDR2 from the germline V gene are KGHSH and LQKENI. The CDR3 covers 14 residues. CDR3 sequence reads: CASSPGQGQGKLFF. The CDR3 DNA follows: TGTGCCAGCTCACCGGGACAAGGGCAAGGAAAACTGTTTTTT. The entire variable domain, with the rest obtained from reference TRBV18 and TRBJ1-4, is as follows: NAGVMQNPRHLVRRRGQEARLRCSPMKGHSHVYWYRQLPEEGLKFMVYLQKENIIDESGMPKERFSAEFPKEGPSILRIQQVVRGDSAAYFCASSPGQGQGKLFFGSGTQLSVL.

This clonotype was seen at least ten times. The chain uses TRBV5-1 and TRBJ2-2, with D unclear. CDR1 and CDR2 (germline): SGHRS, YFSETQ. The V gene lost 0 bases and the J gene lost 4 bases, with 7 bases spanning the gap. There are 14 residues in the CDR3. CDR3 DNA sequence: TGCGCCAGCAGCTTGGGTGGAACCACCGGGGAGCTGTTTTTT. Protein product: CASSLGGTTGELFF. The variable domain in full, with the rest retrieved from reference TRBV5-1 and TRBJ2-2, is KAGVTQTPRYLIKTRGQQVTLSCSPISGHRSVSWYQQTPGQGLQFLFEYFSETQRNKGNFPGRFSGRQFSNSRSEMNVSTLELGDSALYLCASSLGGTTGELFFGEGSRLTVL.

Many counts were recorded for this clonotype. The gene calls are TRBV12-3 or TRBV12-4 and TRBJ2-3; 7 bases are a match to TRBD2. This CDR3 is 15 amino acids long. Trimming took 4 bases from V and 1 from J; bases not matched to a gene: 5. The CDR3 coding sequence is TGTGCCAGCAGTTCGAGTGGGGGGGGCACAGATACGCAGTATTTT. Its protein is CASSSSGGGTDTQYF.

This clonotype was observed a handful of times. The J gene is TRBJ2-3, the V gene TRBV5-1; tentatively, D is TRBD1 or TRBD2 (6 bases each). This CDR3 spans 19 amino acids. Germline CDR1 and CDR2: SGHRS and YFSETQ. V shed 0 bases and J shed 1 base, with 21 bases lying between them. DNA for the CDR3: TGCGCCAGCAGCTTGGGCCATGTGGGGGGCTCAGATGGCACAGATACGCAGTATTTT. Encoded protein: CASSLGHVGGSDGTDTQYF.

In its sample, this clonotype was seen a few times. The chain carries TRBV6-2 or TRBV6-3 and TRBJ2-7; 8 nucleotides match TRBD2. Germline CDR1 reads MNHEY; CDR2 reads SVGEGT. V trimming: 7 bases; J trimming: 3 bases; junction bases outside the gene matches: 8. The CDR3 contains 14 residues. CDR3 residues: CASNPGLVNYEQYF. CDR3 bases: TGTGCCAGCAATCCGGGACTAGTTAACTACGAGCAGTACTTC.

This clonotype was observed a few times. V usage is TRBV6-2 or TRBV6-3 and J usage is TRBJ2-1, with D possibly matching TRBD2 (5 bases). Trimming stripped 2 bases from V and 8 bases from J, with 7 bases between. This CDR3 has 12 residues. CDR1 and CDR2 from the germline V gene are MNHEY and SVGEGT. CDR3: CASSYPGDEQFF. The CDR3, as DNA: TGTGCCAGCAGTTACCCCGGGGATGAGCAGTTCTTC.

This clonotype was seen at least ten times. V gene TRBV20-1 combines with J gene TRBJ2-1; D not certain. Germline V lookup: CDR1 DFQATT, CDR2 SNEGSKA (reference sequence). V was shortened by 3 bases and J by 0 bases, with 15 bases between the two germline ends. The CDR3 has 16 residues. The CDR3 nucleotides read TGCAGTGCTAGCAAACGAGACAAGTACTCCTACAATGAGCAGTTCTTC. This sequence encodes CSASKRDKYSYNEQFF.

This clonotype was picked up a small number of times. This chain joins TRBV24-1 and TRBJ2-1; 10 bases are a match to TRBD1. J lost 6 bases, V lost 0 bases, and 7 bases had no gene match. The CDR3 has 17 amino acids. CDR1 and CDR2 (germline): KGHDR, SFDVKD. The CDR3 region is CATSDLIGTGASNEQFF. The CDR3 nucleotides read TGTGCCACCAGTGATTTGATCGGGACAGGGGCTAGCAATGAGCAGTTCTTC.

There are a few counts of this clonotype. This chain uses TRBV5-5 with TRBJ2-1; D ambiguous. V was trimmed by 3 bases and J by 0 bases, leaving 13 bases between them. The CDR3 runs to 16 residues. Per the germline V gene, CDR1 is SGHKS and CDR2 is YYEKEE (reference sequence). The CDR3: CASSWGPQSSYNEQFF. The CDR3 DNA reads as TGTGCCAGCAGCTGGGGTCCTCAGAGCTCCTACAATGAGCAGTTCTTC.

About this clonotype itself: Being one base from a much bigger clone, this may be a read error. The rearrangement links TRBV6-6 to TRBJ2-1, with unresolved D. Trimming cost V 6 bases and J 2 bases, with 5 bases left between them. There are 12 residues in the CDR3. The V gene's germline CDR1 is MNHNY and CDR2 SVGAGI (reference sequence). CDR3: CASRDAYNEQFF. Written as DNA, the CDR3 is TGTGCCAGCAGGGACGCCTACAATGAGCAGTTCTTC.

Many counts were recorded for this clonotype. J is TRBJ2-1 and V is TRBV29-1; tentative D call: TRBD2 (6 bases). Trimming shortened V by 4 bases and J by 1 base, and 14 bases separated the two germline ends. CDR1 and CDR2 (germline): SQVTM, ANQGSEA. This CDR3 is 15 amino acids long. In nucleotides, the CDR3 is TGCAGCGTTGTAGCGGCCAGGAGGTCCTACAATGAGCAGTTCTTC. As protein: CSVVAARRSYNEQFF.

This chain joins TRBV27 and TRBJ1-5, with 8 bases fitting TRBD1. The J segment lost 6 bases and the V segment lost 6 bases, leaving 10 bases of the junction unmatched. This CDR3 comprises 15 residues. Looked up from germline, CDR1 is MNHEY and CDR2 is SMNVEV (reference sequence). The CDR3 nucleotides read TGTGCCAGCAGACCTTCCGGGACAGGTGTTCAGCCCCAGCATTTT. Amino acids: CASRPSGTGVQPQHF.

The chain uses TRBV5-1 and TRBJ1-2; D might be TRBD1 (6 bases). This CDR3 contains 13 residues. CDR1 SGHRS and CDR2 YFSETQ come from the germline V gene. The V and J ends lost 4 bases and 8 bases respectively, with 15 bases between them. CDR3: CASSRSGDRGYTF. The CDR3 DNA follows: TGCGCCAGCAGCAGATCAGGGGACCGAGGCTACACCTTC.

The chain has TRBV11-1 and TRBJ2-3; 9 bases align to TRBD2. Looked up from germline, CDR1 is SGHAT and CDR2 is FQDESV (reference sequence). Trimming at V came to 4 bases and at J to 2 bases, leaving 4 bases not matched to a gene. This CDR3 comprises 15 residues. CDR3 nucleotides: TGTGCCAGCAGCTCAAGACTAGCGGACACAGATACGCAGTATTTT. It specifies CASSSRLADTDTQYF.

In this sample, this clonotype turned up a few times. The genes are TRBV18 and TRBJ2-5, with 11 bases fitting TRBD2. The CDR3 runs to 17 residues. Germline V CDR1 and CDR2: KGHSH, LQKENI. V was pared by 4 bases and J by 2 bases, with 9 bases of the junction left unmatched. In nucleotides, the CDR3 is TGTGCCAGCTCACTCCAACCGGGACTAGCGGAACAAGAGACCCAGTACTTC. Residues: CASSLQPGLAEQETQYF.

This clonotype was seen many times. V usage is TRBV2 and J usage is TRBJ2-3, with 8 positions matching TRBD1. This CDR3 is built from 14 residues. The germline CDR1 and CDR2 sequences are SNHLY and FYNNEI. The V segment lost 4 bases and the J segment 4 bases; nucleotides outside the gene matches: 4. CDR3 amino acids: CASSADRGPDTQYF. The CDR3 DNA is TGTGCCAGCAGTGCTGACAGGGGTCCAGATACGCAGTATTTT. Combining the CDR3 with reference TRBV2 and TRBJ2-3 gives the whole variable domain EPEVTQTPSHQVTQMGQEVILRCVPISNHLYFYWYRQILGQKVEFLVSFYNNEISEKSEIFDDQFSVERPDGSNFTLKIRSTKLEDSAMYFCASSADRGPDTQYFGPGTRLTVL.

At least ten counts were recorded for this clonotype. The chain carries TRBV29-1 and TRBJ2-3; no reliable D call. CDR1 is SQVTM, CDR2 ANQGSEA, per germline. The CDR3 is 13 residues long. Trimming took 4 bases from V and 6 from J, leaving 14 bases between them. DNA of the CDR3: TGCAGCGTTGCAGGCCGCTTCGGTGATACGCAGTATTTT. Translation: CSVAGRFGDTQYF.

V gene TRBV6-2 or TRBV6-3 combines with J gene TRBJ2-7; tentatively, D is TRBD2 (5 bases). CDR3 length equals 16 residues. V was pared by 6 bases and J by 5 bases, with 23 bases between. Looked up from germline, CDR1 is MNHEY and CDR2 is SVGEGT. CDR3 sequence (DNA): TGTGCCAGCAGCCCGTTTGGGGTAGCGACGGTCGACGAGCAGTACTTC. This encodes CASSPFGVATVDEQYF.

The V gene is TRBV30, the J gene TRBJ1-1; perhaps TRBD1 as D (6 bases). The CDR3 length is 14 residues. The V end lost 5 bases, the J end lost 0 bases, and 13 bases lay between the germline ends. Germline-derived CDR1 and CDR2 are GTSNPN and SVGIG (reference sequence). The CDR3 region is CAWLRGDMNTEAFF. The CDR3 bases are TGTGCCTGGCTTCGAGGGGACATGAACACTGAAGCTTTCTTT.

The chain joins TRBV5-1 to TRBJ2-3, with TRBD2 as a possible D gene (6 bases). This CDR3 spans 14 amino acids. The V gene lost 3 bases and the J gene lost 4 bases, with 12 bases spanning the gap. The germline CDR1 and CDR2 sequences are SGHRS and YFSETQ. CDR3 coding DNA: TGCGCCAGCAGCTCTATAGGGACTTCAGATACGCAGTATTTT. Residues: CASSSIGTSDTQYF.

This clonotype was recorded at least ten times. The rearrangement joins TRBV12-3 or TRBV12-4 to TRBJ2-7; D tentatively fits TRBD1 or TRBD2 (6 bases each). Trimming left V 3 bases short and J 5 bases short, with 14 bases between. This CDR3 has 14 amino acids. The CDR3 region is CASSFGGSGHEQYF. The CDR3 nucleotides read TGTGCCAGCAGTTTCGGGGGCTCGGGGCACGAGCAGTACTTC.

This clonotype has ten or more counts. The chain's CDR3 is CASSLVKEGGVQYF. The CDR3, as DNA: TGTGCCAGCAGCTTAGTCAAGGAGGGGGGTGTGCAGTACTTC. The chain has TRBV7-2 and TRBJ2-7; perhaps D is TRBD1 or TRBD2 (6 bases each). Germline CDR1 SGHTA, CDR2 FQGNSA. The CDR3 consists of 14 residues. V dropped 1 base and J dropped 9 bases, with 16 bases sitting between them.

Only a few counts were recorded for this clonotype. The chain joins TRBV3-1 to TRBJ2-1, with D possibly TRBD2 on 5 matching bases. V was trimmed by 1 base and J by 5 bases, leaving 9 bases between them. The germline V gene has CDR1 LGHDT and CDR2 YNNKEL (reference sequence). This CDR3 contains 14 residues. CDR3 protein: CASSQGRTNNEQFF. The DNA of the CDR3 is TGTGCCAGCAGCCAAGGGAGGACCAACAATGAGCAGTTCTTC.

The rearrangement joins TRBV18 to TRBJ1-5, with D perhaps matching TRBD1 (6 bases). CDR1 is KGHSH, CDR2 LQKENI, per germline. V was trimmed by 0 bases and J by 7 bases, leaving 7 bases between them. This CDR3 spans 13 amino acids. The CDR3 DNA sequence: TGTGCCAGCTCACCACCCGGGGGCCAGCCCCAGCATTTT. It codes for CASSPPGGQPQHF.

This clonotype has a count of ten or more. The rearrangement uses TRBV20-1 and TRBJ2-5; a weak D match, TRBD2 (6 bases). CDR3 length: 14 amino acids. Germline values: CDR1 DFQATT, CDR2 SNEGSKA (reference sequence). V lost 6 bases, J lost 0 bases, and 14 bases lay in between. In DNA form, the CDR3 reads TGCAGTGCAACCGCGGGGTGGTACCAAGAGACCCAGTACTTC. It specifies CSATAGWYQETQYF.

This clonotype turned up a few times. V gene TRBV12-3 or TRBV12-4 combines with J gene TRBJ2-1; D not resolved. The CDR3 spans 12 residues. Between the trimmed V and J ends, which lost 4 bases and 12 bases, there was a span of 13 bases. Here the CDR3 DNA reads TGTGCCAGCAGTTCTCCATGGGGTCGGCAGTTCTTC. Its protein product is CASSSPWGRQFF.

This clonotype was observed a few times. Written as DNA, the CDR3 is TGTGCCAGCAGCCAACGGACAGGGGATAGTAACTATGGCTACACCTTC. Its protein is CASSQRTGDSNYGYTF. The V gene is TRBV3-1, the J gene TRBJ1-2; TRBD1 aligns across 9 bases. J gave up 1 base and V 2 bases, and 5 bases lay outside the gene matches. The CDR3 contains 16 residues. Germline V gives CDR1 LGHDT, CDR2 YNNKEL (reference sequence).